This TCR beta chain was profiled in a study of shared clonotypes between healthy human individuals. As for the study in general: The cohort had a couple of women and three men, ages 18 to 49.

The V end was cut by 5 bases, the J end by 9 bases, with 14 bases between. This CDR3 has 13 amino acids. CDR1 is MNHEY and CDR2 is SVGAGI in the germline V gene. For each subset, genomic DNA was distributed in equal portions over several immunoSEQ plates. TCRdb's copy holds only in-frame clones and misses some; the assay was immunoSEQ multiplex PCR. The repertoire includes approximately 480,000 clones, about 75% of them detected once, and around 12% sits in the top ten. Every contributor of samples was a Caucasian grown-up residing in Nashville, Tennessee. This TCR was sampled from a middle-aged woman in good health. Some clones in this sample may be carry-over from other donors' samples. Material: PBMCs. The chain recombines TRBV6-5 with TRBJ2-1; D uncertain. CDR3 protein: CASSESRPGEQFF. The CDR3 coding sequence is TGTGCCAGCAGTGAATCCCGACCGGGTGAGCAGTTCTTC.